Following are 4 T cell receptor beta chains from one sample sequenced in a study of identical twins. TCRdb reprocessed the 5' RACE reads with MiXCR, giving one entry per CDR3 protein. This table holds 1.5 million to 2 million distinct CDR3 sequences, 25% to 35% found once. The source material was cord blood. These receptors were taken from a newborn girl in good health.

This chain connects TRBV20-1 to TRBJ2-5; D unresolved. Germline CDR1 and CDR2: DFQATT and SNEGSKA (reference sequence). The CDR3 has 16 amino acids. The V end was cut by 5 bases, the J end by 4 bases, with 23 bases between. The CDR3 coding sequence is TGCAGTGCTGACCACCTAGTGGTCTCCTCTCCAGAGACCCAGTACTTC. It encodes CSADHLVVSSPETQYF.

The J gene is TRBJ2-1, the V gene TRBV6-1; D is unclear. The J call could be wrong; TRBJ2-7 is a better fit for the DNA end. From germline, CDR1 is MNHNS and CDR2 SASEGT. The CDR3 loop spans 14 amino acids. CDR3 sequence: CASIHPSSYNEQYF. The DNA of the CDR3 is TGTGCCAGCATTCACCCAAGCTCCTACAATGAGCAGTACTTC.

The chain is built from TRBV20-1 and TRBJ2-7; 10 nucleotides line up with TRBD2. Germline V gives CDR1 DFQATT, CDR2 SNEGSKA (reference sequence). The length of the CDR3 is 18 residues. The V and J ends lost 1 base and 2 bases, in that order; junction bases with no gene match: 14. Here the CDR3 DNA reads TGCAGTGCTAGAGCTGTTGGGGTAGCGGGGGGTTTACCCTACGAGCAGTACTTC. This encodes CSARAVGVAGGLPYEQYF.

This clonotype appeared a few times. The CDR3 nucleotides read TGTGCCAGCAGTTCGCAGACCCTCACAGATACGCAGTATTTT. Its protein is CASSSQTLTDTQYF. The chain combines TRBV28 with TRBJ2-3; unclear D gene. The CDR3 sequence is 14 residues long. CDR1 MDHEN and CDR2 SYDVKM come from the germline V gene. V lost 4 bases, J lost 2 bases, and 10 bases lay in between.